This T cell receptor (beta chain) was recorded in a study of blood T cell repertoires in COVID-19. Study in general: The study drew acute and convalescent COVID-19 samples from the United States, Italy and Spain. The cDNA or gDNA used as material had been derived from T cells, B-cell-depleted T cells, or PBMCs.

Per the original data handling: By means of reference gene primer amplification, nucleated cell counts were estimated. Sequencing was performed with immunoSEQ multiplex PCR; in TCRdb, only in-frame clones are kept and a portion is missing. V, J and clone size reflect that table, while D and trimming were determined from the DNA. The table lists around 160,000 clones, about four fifths of them singletons. V lost 2 bases to trimming and J lost 2 bases, with 9 bases between them. CDR3 length equals 14 residues. Germline values: CDR1 MNHEY, CDR2 SVGAGI. Sequenced material: peripheral blood. This rearrangement joins TRBV6-5 to TRBJ1-2; possible D gene TRBD1, 5 bases. This sequence was found in a human donor with acute or convalescent COVID-19. The donor label of this sample is uncertain. In nucleotides, the CDR3 is TGTGCCAGCAGTTACCTAGGGGCAAACTATGGCTACACCTTC. Protein sequence: CASSYLGANYGYTF.